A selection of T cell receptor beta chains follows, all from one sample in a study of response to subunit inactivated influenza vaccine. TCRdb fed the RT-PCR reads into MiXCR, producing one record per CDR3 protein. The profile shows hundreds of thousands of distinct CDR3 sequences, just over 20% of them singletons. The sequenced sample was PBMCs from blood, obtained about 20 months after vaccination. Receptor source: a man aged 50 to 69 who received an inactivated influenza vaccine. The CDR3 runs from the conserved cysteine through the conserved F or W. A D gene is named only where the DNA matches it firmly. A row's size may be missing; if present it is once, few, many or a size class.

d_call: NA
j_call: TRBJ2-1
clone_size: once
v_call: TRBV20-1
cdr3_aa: CSAIRHRDGEQFF
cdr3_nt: TGCAGTGCTATTAGGCACAGGGACGGCGAGCAGTTCTTC

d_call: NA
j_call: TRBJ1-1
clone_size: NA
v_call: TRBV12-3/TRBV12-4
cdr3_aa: CASSLLQNTEAFF
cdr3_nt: TGTGCCAGCAGTTTGCTCCAGAACACTGAAGCTTTCTTT

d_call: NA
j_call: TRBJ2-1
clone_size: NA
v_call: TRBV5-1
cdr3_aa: CASSLGTPEGEFF
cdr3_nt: TGCGCCAGCAGCTTGGGGACACCCGAGGGGGAGTTCTTC

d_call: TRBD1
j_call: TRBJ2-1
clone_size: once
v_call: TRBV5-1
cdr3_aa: CASSPGQGNYNEQFF
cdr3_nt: TGCGCCAGCAGCCCGGGACAGGGGAACTACAATGAGCAGTTCTTC

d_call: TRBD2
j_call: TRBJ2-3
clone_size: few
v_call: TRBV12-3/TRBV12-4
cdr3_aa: CASSERGASTDTQYF
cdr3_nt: TGTGCCAGCAGTGAGCGGGGGGCTAGCACAGATACGCAGTATTTT

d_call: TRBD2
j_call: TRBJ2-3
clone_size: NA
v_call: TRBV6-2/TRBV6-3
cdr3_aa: CASSYEVGGSPDTQYF
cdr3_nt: TGTGCCAGCAGTTACGAGGTGGGAGGGAGCCCAGATACGCAGTATTTT

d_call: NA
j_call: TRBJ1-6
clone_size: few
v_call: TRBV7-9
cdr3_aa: CASSSSVGSSYNSPLHF
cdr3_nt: TGTGCCAGCAGCTCGAGCGTGGGATCCTCCTATAATTCACCCCTCCACTTT

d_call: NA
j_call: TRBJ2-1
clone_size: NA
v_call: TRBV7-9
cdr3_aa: CASSFRRNSYNEQFF
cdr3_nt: TGTGCCAGCAGCTTTAGGCGCAACTCCTACAATGAGCAGTTCTTC

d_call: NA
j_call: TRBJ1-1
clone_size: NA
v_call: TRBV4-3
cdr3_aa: CASSQDSTRATEAFF
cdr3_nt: TGCGCCAGCAGCCAAGATTCAACCCGGGCGACTGAAGCTTTCTTT

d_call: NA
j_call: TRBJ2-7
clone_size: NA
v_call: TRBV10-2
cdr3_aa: CASREGSTGSEQYF
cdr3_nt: TGCGCCAGCAGGGAGGGGTCTACAGGATCCGAGCAGTACTTC

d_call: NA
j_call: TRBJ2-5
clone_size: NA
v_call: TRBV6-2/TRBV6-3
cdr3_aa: CASSPPGRIKETQYF
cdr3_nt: TGTGCCAGCAGTCCACCCGGACGGATAAAAGAGACCCAGTACTTC

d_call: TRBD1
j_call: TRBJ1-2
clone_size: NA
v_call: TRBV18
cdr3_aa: CASSPPGTVVYGYTF
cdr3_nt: TGTGCCAGCTCACCACCCGGGACAGTAGTCTATGGCTACACCTTC

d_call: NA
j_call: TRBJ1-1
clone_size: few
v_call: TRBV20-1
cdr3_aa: CSARSHAPGGETEAFF
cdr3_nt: TGCAGTGCTAGATCACATGCTCCGGGAGGGGAAACTGAAGCTTTCTTT

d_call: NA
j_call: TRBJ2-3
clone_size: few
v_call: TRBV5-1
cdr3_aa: CASSLEGLSDTQYF
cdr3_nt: TGCGCCAGCAGCTTGGAGGGTCTCTCAGATACGCAGTATTTT

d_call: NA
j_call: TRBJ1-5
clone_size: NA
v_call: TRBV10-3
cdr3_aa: CAISASTLSNQPQHF
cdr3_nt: TGTGCCATCAGTGCGTCAACCCTTAGCAATCAGCCCCAGCATTTT

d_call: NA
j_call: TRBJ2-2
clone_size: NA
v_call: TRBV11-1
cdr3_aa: CASKPFRGLDTGELFF
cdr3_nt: TGTGCCAGCAAACCCTTTCGGGGGCTGGACACCGGGGAGCTGTTTTTT